This T cell receptor beta chain originates from a study of T cell responses to AZD1222 COVID-19 vaccine. As concerns this clone: Antigen unknown.

Measured with immunoSEQ multiplex PCR; TCRdb has only the in-frame clones, and not every one. Of some 72,000 clones detected, 92% appear once; the ten largest clones hold roughly 6.4%. Whole-study findings and limits: Clonal diversity may have been underestimated in mostly white British donors. AZD1222 recipients seropositive at baseline numbered only 5 to 7. It was only after the peak T cell response that any repertoires were sampled. Nearly half of spike-specific TCRs reportedly target unmutated variant regions.

The specimen was peripheral blood, collected on day 0 of MenACWY control vaccination. This receptor was obtained from an adult in good health.

CDR3 loop: CASSVNLGTGELFF. CDR3 bases: TGTGCCAGCAGCGTAAATTTGGGGACCGGGGAGCTGTTTTTT. This chain links TRBV9 with TRBJ2-2, with unresolved D. The CDR3 is made up of 14 amino acids. CDR1 is SGDLS and CDR2 is YYNGEE in the germline V gene. V lost 1 base to trimming and J lost 5 bases, with 9 bases between them.